The clone carrying this TCR beta chain has a handful of counts. The sample is drawn from a study of T-cell reconstitution after alpha-beta-depleted transplantation in children. Unique molecular identifiers were built into the TCRbeta library. TCRdb independently ran MiXCR on the PCR reads; one entry per CDR3 protein. The sample has 500,000 or so distinct CDR3 sequences; about 31% are singletons. With 5 bases clipped from V and 8 bases from J, the junction kept 7 bases outside the gene matches. CDR3 length: 13 residues. Germline V lookup: CDR1 MNHEY, CDR2 SVGEGT. The V and J genes are TRBV6-2 or TRBV6-3 and TRBJ1-2; TRBD1 aligns across 8 bases. This clonotype originated in a human donor who donated a stem cell graft to a child with aplastic anemia. The specimen comprised PBMCs from the stem cell graft donor, sampled from the stem cell graft. The CDR3 spells CASSGDRTGGYTF. CDR3 coding DNA: TGTGCCAGCAGTGGGGACAGGACGGGCGGCTACACCTTC.